A single sample is the source of the 9 T cell receptor beta chains below, sequenced in a study of cytomegalovirus exposure and HLA in healthy donors. Both 60 Vbeta primers and 13 Jbeta primers went into the PCR. Profiling relied on immunoSEQ multiplex PCR, and the TCRdb table lists in-frame clones only, not all of them. The sample lists 180,000 or so clones; approximately 84% were seen once. The source material was PBMCs. Receptor source: a woman in her fifties or sixties in good health and CMV-seropositive.

This chain joins TRBV6-5 and TRBJ1-1; maybe TRBD1 (5 bases). V shed 7 bases and J shed 5 bases, with 11 bases lying between them. The CDR3 spans 12 residues. CDR1 and CDR2 from the germline V gene are MNHEY and SVGAGI. This CDR3 is CASNSGWTEAFF. The DNA for the CDR3 is TGTGCCAGCAATTCAGGGTGGACTGAAGCTTTCTTT.

The genes are TRBV7-9 and TRBJ1-2, with D maybe TRBD1 (6 bases). V dropped 2 bases and J dropped 3 bases, with 10 bases sitting between them. This CDR3 region has 14 residues. Germline V CDR1 and CDR2: SEHNR, FQNEAQ (reference sequence). The chain's CDR3 is CASSLMSGDYGYTF. CDR3 nucleotides: TGTGCCAGCAGCTTAATGTCAGGGGACTATGGCTACACCTTC. Complete variable domain (other parts from reference TRBV7-9 and TRBJ1-2): DTGVSQNPRHKITKRGQNVTFRCDPISEHNRLYWYRQTLGQGPEFLTYFQNEAQLEKSRLLSDRFSAERPKGSFSTLEIQRTEQGDSAMYLCASSLMSGDYGYTFGSGTRLTVV.

The CDR3 DNA sequence: TGCGCCAGCAGCTGGGGACAGGCGGGCAATACTGAAGCTTTCTTT. It encodes CASSWGQAGNTEAFF. This chain connects TRBV5-1 to TRBJ1-1, with TRBD1 matching over 8 bases. Germline V CDR1 and CDR2: SGHRS, YFSETQ. This CDR3 is built from 15 residues. J lost 5 bases, V lost 3 bases, and 9 bases had no gene match. The full variable domain, in which reference TRBV5-1 and TRBJ1-1 provide the parts outside the CDR3, is KAGVTQTPRYLIKTRGQQVTLSCSPISGHRSVSWYQQTPGQGLQFLFEYFSETQRNKGNFPGRFSGRQFSNSRSEMNVSTLELGDSALYLCASSWGQAGNTEAFFGQGTRLTVV.

The V call is TRBV11-3, the J call TRBJ2-1, with D maybe TRBD2 (6 bases). Trimming pared 5 bases from V and 9 bases from J, leaving 17 bases between. Germline assignment: CDR1 SGHNT and CDR2 YENEEA. There are 14 residues in the CDR3. Here the CDR3 reads CASSPGTFLGEQFF. CDR3 nucleotides: TGTGCCAGCAGCCCCGGGACTTTTTTGGGTGAGCAGTTCTTC.

The V and J genes are TRBV7-2 and TRBJ1-1; unclear D gene. Germline V gene lookup returns CDR1 SGHTA and CDR2 FQGNSA. The CDR3 totals 11 residues. Trimming removed 9 bases from V and 1 base from J, with 6 bases in between. The CDR3 bases are TGTGCCAGTGGTAGGAACACTGAAGCTTTCTTT. Amino acids: CASGRNTEAFF.

This chain uses TRBV19 with TRBJ2-1; 12 nucleotides agree with TRBD2. This CDR3 contains 17 residues. The V and J ends lost 3 bases and 4 bases, in that order; junction bases with no gene match: 7. The V gene's germline CDR1 is LNHDA and CDR2 SQIVND (reference sequence). The CDR3 loop reads CASSMTSGRLYYNEQFF. The CDR3 coding sequence is TGTGCCAGTAGTATGACTAGCGGGAGACTTTATTACAATGAGCAGTTCTTC.

This clone was observed once. This sequence joins TRBV28 and TRBJ2-1; 13 positions agree with TRBD2. The CDR3 sequence is 17 residues long. V shed 4 bases and J 3 bases; nucleotides not matched to a gene: 6. In germline, CDR1 is MDHEN, CDR2 SYDVKM. CDR3 sequence reads: CASSSLGTSGIYNEQFF. The CDR3 nucleotides read TGTGCCAGCAGTTCCTTGGGGACTAGCGGGATCTACAATGAGCAGTTCTTC.

J is TRBJ1-6 and V is TRBV19; 7 bases align to TRBD1. V was clipped by 5 bases and J by 7 bases; unmatched bases: 5. This CDR3 contains 14 residues. The germline gives CDR1 LNHDA, CDR2 SQIVND (reference sequence). CDR3 coding DNA: TGTGCCAGTAGTCCGGGACAGAGAAATTCACCCCTCCACTTT. This codes for CASSPGQRNSPLHF.

This clone has just a few counts. The genes are TRBV2 and TRBJ2-5; 9 nucleotides align to TRBD1. The J call may be faulty, since TRBJ2-7 better matches the DNA end. The CDR3 contains 15 residues. Germline loops: CDR1 SNHLY, CDR2 FYNNEI. The CDR3 is CASRYRGQGFYEQYF. The CDR3, as DNA: TGTGCCAGCAGATACCGTGGACAGGGGTTCTACGAGCAGTACTTC.